The T cell receptor beta chain described here comes from a study of CD8+ T cells in alopecia areata. The sequencing template was cDNA reverse transcribed from extracted RNA. The method was immunoSEQ multiplex PCR; TCRdb's version includes in-frame clones alone and lacks a portion of them. The sample gives roughly 200,000 clones, about 60% of which show up once; less than 4% is in the top ten. The CDR3 is 15 residues long. Looked up from germline, CDR1 is MGHDK and CDR2 is SYGVNS. Deletions cut 4 bases from V and 6 bases from J, with 18 bases between. Treatment denoted: oral pan-JAK inhibitor, 5-10 mg twice daily. Regarding this clone: Antigen: not known.

Study conclusions and caveats: Possibly because of HLA-related factors, TCR sharing was less clear across patients than in mice.

The chain recombines TRBV25-1 with TRBJ1-2; the D gene is possibly TRBD1 (6 bases). This material consisted of CD4+ T cells sorted from blood, taken at week 4, from a patient treated with tofacitinib. The TCR originated in a human donor with alopecia areata. CDR3 protein: CASSGQGPLIHGYTF. CDR3 nucleotides: TGTGCCAGCAGTGGCCAGGGGCCCCTTATCCATGGCTACACCTTC.